This TCR beta chain was recorded in a study of T-cell reconstitution after alpha-beta-depleted transplantation in children. Unique molecular identifiers were built into the TCRbeta library. TCRdb re-analysed the PCR reads in MiXCR, keeping a single row per CDR3 protein. The sample holds fewer than 150,000 distinct CDR3 sequences, approximately 8.7% seen once. Overall study results and limits: After one year, T-cell counts and TCRbeta diversity mostly came from new T cells. The origin of alpha-beta T cells about two months after transplant was reportedly several hundred expanded graft clones. Surviving recipient cells, namely T cells and thymic progenitors, were the source of high day-60 TCRbeta diversity in some patients.

About this clonotype: The antigen is not known.

The CDR3 is 14 amino acids. V was clipped by 7 bases and J by 2 bases; unmatched bases: 2. The TCR was taken from a girl under three years old who had a stem cell transplant for combined immunodeficiency, so the T cells may come from the graft donor. Sample: PBMCs, mostly from graft donor cells, taken 180 days after TCRalphabeta/CD19-depleted stem cell transplant. The J gene is TRBJ2-1, the V gene TRBV12-3 or TRBV12-4; 10 bases map to TRBD2. The CDR3 here is CASNLAGAYNEQFF. The CDR3, as DNA: TGTGCCAGCAATCTAGCGGGAGCCTACAATGAGCAGTTCTTC.